This entry concerns a single T cell receptor (beta chain). Its target is not known. This specimen belongs to a study of CD8+CD57+ T cells in acquired aplastic anemia. On the study more broadly: DNA per sorted CD4+ or CD8+ sample ranged roughly 0.19 to 30 ug, averaging about 2.9 ug. Overall study findings and caveats: CD8+ Simpson's diversity did not differ significantly between patients and controls. About 30 CD8+ CDR3 sequences occurred in both the patients and the controls.

This CDR3 spans 14 amino acids. Germline V gene data show CDR1 as MNHNS and CDR2 as SASEGT. Trimming pared 5 bases from V and 7 bases from J, leaving 17 bases between. Using genomic DNA as the template, TCR beta VDJ and CDR3 profiling was carried out. TCRdb itself ran the reads through MiXCR, one entry per CDR3 protein. The sample has about 180,000 distinct CDR3 sequences, 47% seen once. All patients picked for sequencing had shown, by flow cytometry, an expansion of CD8+CD57+ cells. As a group, the patients uniformly had severe acquired aplastic anemia. Source material: sorted CD4+, CD8+, or CD8+CD57+ T cells (not recorded which) from PBMCs. This TCR derives from a human donor with aplastic anemia. The J gene is TRBJ1-1, the V gene TRBV6-1; a weak D match, TRBD1 (5 bases). CDR3 amino acids: CASSQFPGGGEAFF. The CDR3 DNA follows: TGTGCCAGCAGTCAATTTCCCGGGGGTGGTGAAGCTTTCTTT.